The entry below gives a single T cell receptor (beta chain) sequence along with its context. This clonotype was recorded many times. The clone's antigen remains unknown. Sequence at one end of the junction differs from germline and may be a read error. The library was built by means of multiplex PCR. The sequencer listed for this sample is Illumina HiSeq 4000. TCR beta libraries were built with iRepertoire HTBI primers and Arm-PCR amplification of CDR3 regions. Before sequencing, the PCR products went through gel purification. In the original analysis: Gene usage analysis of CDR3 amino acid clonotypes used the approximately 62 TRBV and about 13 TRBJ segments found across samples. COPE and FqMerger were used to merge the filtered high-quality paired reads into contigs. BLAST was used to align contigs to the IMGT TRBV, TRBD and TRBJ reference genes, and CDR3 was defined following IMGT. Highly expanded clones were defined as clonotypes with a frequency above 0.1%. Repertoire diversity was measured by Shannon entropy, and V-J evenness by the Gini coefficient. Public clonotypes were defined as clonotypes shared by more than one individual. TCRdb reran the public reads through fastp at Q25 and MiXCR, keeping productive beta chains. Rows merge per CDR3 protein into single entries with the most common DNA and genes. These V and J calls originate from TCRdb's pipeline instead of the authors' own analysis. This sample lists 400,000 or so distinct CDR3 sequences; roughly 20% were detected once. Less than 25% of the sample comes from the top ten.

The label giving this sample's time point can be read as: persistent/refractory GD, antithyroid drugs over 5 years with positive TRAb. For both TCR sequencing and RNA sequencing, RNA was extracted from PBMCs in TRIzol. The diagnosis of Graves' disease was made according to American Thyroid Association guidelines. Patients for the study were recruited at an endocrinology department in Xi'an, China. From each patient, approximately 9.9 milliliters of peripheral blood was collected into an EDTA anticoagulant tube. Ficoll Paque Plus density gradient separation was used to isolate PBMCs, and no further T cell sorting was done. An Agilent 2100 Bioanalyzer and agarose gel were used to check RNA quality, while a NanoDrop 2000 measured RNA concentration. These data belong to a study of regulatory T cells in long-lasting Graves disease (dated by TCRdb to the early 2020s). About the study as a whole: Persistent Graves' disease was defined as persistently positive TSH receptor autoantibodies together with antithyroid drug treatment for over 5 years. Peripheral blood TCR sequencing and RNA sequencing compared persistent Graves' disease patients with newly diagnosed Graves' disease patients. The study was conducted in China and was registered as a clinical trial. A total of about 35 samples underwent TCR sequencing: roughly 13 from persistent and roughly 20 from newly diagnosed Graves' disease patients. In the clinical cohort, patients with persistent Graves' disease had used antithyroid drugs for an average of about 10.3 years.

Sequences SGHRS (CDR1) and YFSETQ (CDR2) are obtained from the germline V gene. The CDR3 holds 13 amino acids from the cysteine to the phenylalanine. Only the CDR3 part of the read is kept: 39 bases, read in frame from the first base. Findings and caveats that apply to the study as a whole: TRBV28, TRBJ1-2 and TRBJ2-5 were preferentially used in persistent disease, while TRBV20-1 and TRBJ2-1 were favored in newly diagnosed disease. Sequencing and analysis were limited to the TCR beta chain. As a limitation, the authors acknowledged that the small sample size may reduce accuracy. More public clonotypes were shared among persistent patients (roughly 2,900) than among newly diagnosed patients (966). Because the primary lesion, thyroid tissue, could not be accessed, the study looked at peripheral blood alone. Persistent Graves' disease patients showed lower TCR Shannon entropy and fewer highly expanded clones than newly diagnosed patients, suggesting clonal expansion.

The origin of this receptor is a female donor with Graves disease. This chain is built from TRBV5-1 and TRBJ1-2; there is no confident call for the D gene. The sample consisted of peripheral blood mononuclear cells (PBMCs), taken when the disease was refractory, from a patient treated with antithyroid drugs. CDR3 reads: CASSYTGNYGYTF. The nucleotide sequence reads TGTGCCAGCAGTTACACGGGGAATTATGGCTACACCTTC.